This T cell receptor beta chain was obtained from a study of cytomegalovirus exposure and HLA in healthy donors. Background on the study: Roughly four fifths of 350 to 400 genotyped donors fell in the Caucasian-associated ancestry cluster. Points from the study as a whole: CMV serostatus was the sole immune exposure data available.

Each donor was healthy, and each was a bone marrow donor. Donors had nominal health at sampling but likely had unrecorded immune exposures. For this clone: Its antigen is not known.

This PCR relied on a set of 60 Vbeta primers and 13 Jbeta primers. Measured with immunoSEQ multiplex PCR; TCRdb has only the in-frame clones, and not every one. The sample yields more than 90,000 clones, around 76% seen once. What was sequenced was PBMCs. The clonotype originates from a man aged 35 to 55 in good health and CMV-seropositive.

CDR3 in amino acids: CASSLVADSYNEQFF. CDR3 in DNA: TGTGCCAGCAGCTTAGTGGCTGACTCCTACAATGAGCAGTTCTTC. The chain carries TRBV7-6 and TRBJ2-1, with D unclear. Trimming pared 1 base from V and 0 bases from J, leaving 7 bases between. The CDR3 sequence is 15 residues long. CDR1 SGHVS and CDR2 FNYEAQ come from the germline V gene.